Included here is one TCR beta chain sequence, with context. Antigen specificity is unknown. The assay was immunoSEQ multiplex PCR, and TCRdb's table has in-frame clones only and misses some. The sample yields fewer than 30,000 clones, about nine tenths seen once. These data originate in a study of chemoradiotherapy in HPV16-positive cancers. Germline CDR1 and CDR2: MRHNA and SNTAGT. The CDR3 has 18 residues. The V and J ends lost 3 bases and 0 bases, in that order; junction bases with no gene match: 12. Repeated repertoire sampling spanned the course of chemoradiotherapy. The study's findings and limits: During treatment, candidate HPV-specific clones and E7-related motifs expanded in tumor. Only two HPV16-positive patients supplied the functional HPV-specificity definition. In HPV16-positive patients, HPV-responsive T-cell expansion tracked better recurrence-free survival.

The rearrangement links TRBV6-4 to TRBJ2-3, with 7 bases lining up with TRBD2. The TCR comes from a human donor with HPV-associated anogenital cancer. The input for sequencing was blood, taken from a patient who underwent chemoradiotherapy. CDR3 sequence reads: CASSEPRREVLSTDTQYF. Here the CDR3 DNA reads TGTGCCAGCAGTGAGCCCCGACGGGAGGTATTAAGCACAGATACGCAGTATTTT.